This TCR beta chain was identified in a study of blood T cells in healthy people across ages. The use of a sample-barcoded 5' primer and a J-beta primer mix characterized a second PCR of roughly 7 to 11 cycles. TCRdb reprocessed the 5' RACE reads via MiXCR and lists one record per CDR3 protein. The sample records about 600,000 distinct CDR3 sequences, roughly 48% being singletons. The CDR3 has 15 amino acids. The TCR sequence derives from a man older than 75 in good health. The V gene is TRBV21-1, the J gene TRBJ2-7; TRBD1 is taken as the D call from the table, unchecked against the DNA. TRBV21-1 is reported as a pseudogene. The source material was blood. Here the CDR3 reads CASNRSDRGKDEQYF. The DNA for the CDR3 is TGTGCCAGCAACCGGTCGGACAGGGGAAAGGACGAGCAGTACTTC.